A single sample is the source of the 5 T cell receptor beta chains below, sequenced in a study of T cell responses to AZD1222 COVID-19 vaccine. Profiled with immunoSEQ multiplex PCR; TCRdb holds only in-frame clones, not every one. In the table there are roughly 190,000 clones, 80% to 95% of which are singletons. The starting material was peripheral blood, obtained on day 0 of AZD1222 vaccination. These TCRs come from an adult in good health.

A remark on this clone: Additional DNA sequences in this sample encode the identical CDR3. The chain joins TRBV28 to TRBJ1-2; TRBD1 matches at 9 bases. V shed 5 bases, J shed 8 bases, and the junction held 3 bases outside the gene matches. The germline gives CDR1 MDHEN, CDR2 SYDVKM. The CDR3 contains 12 residues. DNA for the CDR3: TGTGCCAGCAGTCTGGGACAGGGCGGCTACACCTTC. This gives the protein CASSLGQGGYTF.

The V gene is TRBV25-1, the J gene TRBJ1-1, with 8 positions matching TRBD1. V gave up 0 bases and J gave up 3 bases; unmatched junction bases: 9. This CDR3 has 17 amino acids. From germline, CDR1 is MGHDK and CDR2 SYGVNS. CDR3 nucleotide sequence: TGTGCCAGCAGTGAATACGGCGCCAGGGGGCATGACACTGAAGCTTTCTTT. This sequence encodes CASSEYGARGHDTEAFF.

V gene TRBV19 combines with J gene TRBJ2-2; D may match TRBD1 or TRBD2 (5 bases each). This CDR3 contains 14 residues. Germline values: CDR1 LNHDA, CDR2 SQIVND (reference sequence). The V end was cut by 11 bases, the J end by 6 bases, with 19 bases between. The CDR3 loop reads CACGGRGIPGELFF. Written as DNA, the CDR3 is TGTGCCTGTGGAGGACGGGGCATTCCCGGGGAGCTGTTTTTT.

This clone has only a few counts. The CDR3 nucleotides read TGTGCCAGCAGCTTCGGTCCGGGGCAAGAGACCCAGTACTTC. Translation: CASSFGPGQETQYF. The J gene is TRBJ2-5, the V gene TRBV11-2; TRBD2 is a possible D gene (5 bases). Trimming took off 3 bases at V and 2 bases at J, with 10 bases between the two ends. Germline V CDR1 and CDR2: SGHAT, FQNNGV. This CDR3 spans 14 amino acids.

This clone occurred a few times. This chain joins TRBV30 and TRBJ1-2, with D maybe TRBD1 (5 bases). V was shortened by 6 bases and J by 4 bases, with 12 bases between the two germline ends. Germline CDR1 reads GTSNPN; CDR2 reads SVGIG (reference sequence). The CDR3 runs 12 residues. CDR3 nucleotides: TGTGCCTGCTGGCAGGGTGGCTATGGCTACACCTTC. It yields the protein CACWQGGYGYTF.